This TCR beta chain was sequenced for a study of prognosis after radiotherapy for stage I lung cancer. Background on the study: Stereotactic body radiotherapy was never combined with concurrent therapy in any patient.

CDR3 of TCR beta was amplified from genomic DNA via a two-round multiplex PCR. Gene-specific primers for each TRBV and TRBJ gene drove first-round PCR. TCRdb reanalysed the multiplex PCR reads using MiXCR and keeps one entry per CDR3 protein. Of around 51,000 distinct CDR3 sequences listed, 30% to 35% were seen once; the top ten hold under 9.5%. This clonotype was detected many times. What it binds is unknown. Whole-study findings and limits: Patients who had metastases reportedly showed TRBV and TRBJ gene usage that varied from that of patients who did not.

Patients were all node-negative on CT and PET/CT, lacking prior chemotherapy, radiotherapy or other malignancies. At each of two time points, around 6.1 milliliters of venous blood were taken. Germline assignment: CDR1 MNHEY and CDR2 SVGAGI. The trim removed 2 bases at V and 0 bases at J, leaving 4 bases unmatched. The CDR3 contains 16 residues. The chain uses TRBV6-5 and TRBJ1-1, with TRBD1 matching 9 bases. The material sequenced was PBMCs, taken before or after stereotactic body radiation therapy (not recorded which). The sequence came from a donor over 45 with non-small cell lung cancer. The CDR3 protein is CASSYGGTGLNTEAFF. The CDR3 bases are TGTGCCAGCAGTTACGGGGGGACAGGGCTGAACACTGAAGCTTTCTTT.